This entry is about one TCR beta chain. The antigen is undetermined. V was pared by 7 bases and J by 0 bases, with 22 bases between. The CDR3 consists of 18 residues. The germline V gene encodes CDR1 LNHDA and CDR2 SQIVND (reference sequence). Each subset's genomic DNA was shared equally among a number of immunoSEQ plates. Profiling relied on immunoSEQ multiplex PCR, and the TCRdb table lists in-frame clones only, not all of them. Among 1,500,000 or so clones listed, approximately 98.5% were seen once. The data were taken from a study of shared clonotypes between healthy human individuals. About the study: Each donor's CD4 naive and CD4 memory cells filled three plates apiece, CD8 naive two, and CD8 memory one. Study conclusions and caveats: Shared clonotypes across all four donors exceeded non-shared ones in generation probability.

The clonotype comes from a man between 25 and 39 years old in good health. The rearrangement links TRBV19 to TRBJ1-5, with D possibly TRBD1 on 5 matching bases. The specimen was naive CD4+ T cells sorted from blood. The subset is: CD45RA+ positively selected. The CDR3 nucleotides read TGTGCCAGTATGGGTTGGGGCCTTGGGGTTGATAGCAATCAGCCCCAGCATTTT. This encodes CASMGWGLGVDSNQPQHF.